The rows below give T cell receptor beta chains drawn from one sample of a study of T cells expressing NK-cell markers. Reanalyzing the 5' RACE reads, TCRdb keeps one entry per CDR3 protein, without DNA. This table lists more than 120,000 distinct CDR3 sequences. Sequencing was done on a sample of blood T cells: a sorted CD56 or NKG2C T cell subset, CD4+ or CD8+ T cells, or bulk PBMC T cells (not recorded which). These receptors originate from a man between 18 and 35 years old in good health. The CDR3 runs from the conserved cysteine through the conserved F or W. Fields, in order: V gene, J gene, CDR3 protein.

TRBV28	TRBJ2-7	CASSGLDGGRGEQYF
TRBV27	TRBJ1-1	CASSFVGFSEAFF
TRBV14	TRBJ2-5	CASSQEVDRKTQYF
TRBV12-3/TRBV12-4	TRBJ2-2	CASRLGGFGELFF
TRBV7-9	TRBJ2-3	CASSLLRDRGADTQYF
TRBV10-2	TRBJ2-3	CASSVSPEAASTDTQYF
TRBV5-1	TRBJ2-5	CASSLWAGGETQYF
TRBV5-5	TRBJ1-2	CASSGDRLNYGYTF
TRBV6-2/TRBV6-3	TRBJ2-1	CASGSYNEQFF
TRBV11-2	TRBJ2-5	CASRWEETQYF
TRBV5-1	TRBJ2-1	CASSLETGGSYNEQFF
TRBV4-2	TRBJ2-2	CASSQVLSLMNTGELFF
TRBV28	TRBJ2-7	CASSSTSEGRSRFYEQYF
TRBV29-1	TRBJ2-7	CSVEGGQGFDYEQYF
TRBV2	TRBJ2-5	CASSEPEETSIEETQYF
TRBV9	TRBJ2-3	CASSEAAAARITDTQYF
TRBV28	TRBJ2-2	CASSLPARGVNTGELFF
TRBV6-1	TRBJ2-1	CASSVGDPAYNEQFF
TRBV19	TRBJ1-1	CASSIQGLFTEAFF
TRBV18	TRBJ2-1	CASSPGLATYNEQFF
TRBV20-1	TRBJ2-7	CSADGLTNSYEQYF
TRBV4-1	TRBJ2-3	CASSQDGSGISTDTQYF
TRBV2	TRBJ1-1	CASSEALPRVLTGTMNTEAFF
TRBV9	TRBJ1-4	CASSVRDAREKLFF
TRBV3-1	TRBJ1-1	CASSHIGTEAFF
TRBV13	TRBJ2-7	CASSEPGTSGMAGEQYF
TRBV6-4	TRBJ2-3	CASSEGGSTDTQYF
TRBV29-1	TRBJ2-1	CSADSGSWGYNEQFF
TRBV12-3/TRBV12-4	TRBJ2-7	CASSITQGQGRIDEQYF
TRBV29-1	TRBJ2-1	CSVEGIPRTGHNEQFF
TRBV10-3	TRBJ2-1	CAISELGGQLYNEQFF
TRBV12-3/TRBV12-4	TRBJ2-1	CASIEGRGNEQFF
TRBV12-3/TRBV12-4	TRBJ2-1	CASRTGTTYNEQFF
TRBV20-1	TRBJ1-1	CRAVGGGVANTEAFF
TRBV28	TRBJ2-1	CASRPLGSGVSSYNEQFF
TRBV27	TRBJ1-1	CASSLDLGAEAFF
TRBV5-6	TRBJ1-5	CASSLGRMGNQPQHF
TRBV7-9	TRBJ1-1	CASTLLQGNTEAFF
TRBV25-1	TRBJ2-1	CASSEFVAYNEQFF
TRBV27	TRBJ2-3	CASSLAAIDTQYF
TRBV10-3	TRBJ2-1	CAISDSSGSESVVDEQFF
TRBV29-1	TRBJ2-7	CSVERILGEQYF
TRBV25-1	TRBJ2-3	CASGSEGAQAEQYF
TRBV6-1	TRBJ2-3	CASASRDSTDTQYF
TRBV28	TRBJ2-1	CASALEHGLAGDNEQFF
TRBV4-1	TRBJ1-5	CASSQGGTDYSNQPQHF
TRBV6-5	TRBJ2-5	CASSSYRGTETQYF
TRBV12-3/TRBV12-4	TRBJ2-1	CASSLAEGNEQFF
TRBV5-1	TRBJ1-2	CASSLGTGGIYGYTF
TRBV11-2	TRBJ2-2	CASSLVSAGATGELFF
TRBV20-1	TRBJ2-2	CSASPEGPRTGELFF
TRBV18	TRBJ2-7	CASSGDPYEQYF